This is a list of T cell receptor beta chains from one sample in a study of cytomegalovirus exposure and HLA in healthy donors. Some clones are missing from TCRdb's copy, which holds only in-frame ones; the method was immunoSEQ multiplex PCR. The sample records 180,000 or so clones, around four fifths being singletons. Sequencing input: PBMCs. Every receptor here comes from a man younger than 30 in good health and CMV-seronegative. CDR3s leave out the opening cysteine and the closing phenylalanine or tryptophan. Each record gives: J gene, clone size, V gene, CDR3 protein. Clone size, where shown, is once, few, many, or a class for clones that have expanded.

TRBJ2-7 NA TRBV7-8 ASRPPSGSYEQY
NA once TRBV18 ASSGTGDPNEQF
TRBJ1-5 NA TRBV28 ASTQSGQGGGQPQH
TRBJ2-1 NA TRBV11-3 ASSWSNEQF
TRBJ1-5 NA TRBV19 ASSRGGQGINQPQH
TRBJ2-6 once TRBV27 ASSSSGTGGFSGANVLT
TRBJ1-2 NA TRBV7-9 ASSLNGAEGYT
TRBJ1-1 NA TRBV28 ASSPRDRARTEAF
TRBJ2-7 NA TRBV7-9 ASSPLGEQY
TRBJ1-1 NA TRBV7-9 ASSSTTGYTLEAF
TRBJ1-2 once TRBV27 ASSLVDPRRAVNYGYT
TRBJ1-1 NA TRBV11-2 ASSLGVAQMNTEAF
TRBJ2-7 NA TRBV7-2 ASSLGGGGQY
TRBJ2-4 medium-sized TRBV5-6 ASSLTGLRDIQY
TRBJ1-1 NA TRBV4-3 ASSQDTIRGSLNTEAF
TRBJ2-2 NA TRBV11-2 ASSLIGSGVPPGELF
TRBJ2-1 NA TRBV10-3 AISDNLPNGQF
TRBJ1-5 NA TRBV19 ASSMRGPNNQPQH